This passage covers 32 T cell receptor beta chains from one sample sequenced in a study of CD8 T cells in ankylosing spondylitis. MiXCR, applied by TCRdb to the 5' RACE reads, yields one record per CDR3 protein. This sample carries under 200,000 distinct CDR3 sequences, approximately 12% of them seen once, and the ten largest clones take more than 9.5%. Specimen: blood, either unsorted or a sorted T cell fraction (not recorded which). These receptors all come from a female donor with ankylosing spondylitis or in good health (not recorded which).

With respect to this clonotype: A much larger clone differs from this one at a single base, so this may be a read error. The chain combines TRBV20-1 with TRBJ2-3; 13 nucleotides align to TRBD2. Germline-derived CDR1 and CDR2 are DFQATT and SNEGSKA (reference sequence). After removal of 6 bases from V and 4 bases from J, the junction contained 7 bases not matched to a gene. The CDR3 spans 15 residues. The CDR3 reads CSALGLAGEPDTQYF. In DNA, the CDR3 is TGCAGTGCCCTCGGACTAGCGGGAGAACCAGATACGCAGTATTTT.

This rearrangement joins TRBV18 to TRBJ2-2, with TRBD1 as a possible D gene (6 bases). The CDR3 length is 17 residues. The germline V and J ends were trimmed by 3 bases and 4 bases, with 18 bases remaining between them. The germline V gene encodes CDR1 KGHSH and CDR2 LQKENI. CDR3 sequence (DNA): TGTGCCAGCTCACCGAATACCGGGACATTGATCACCGGGGAGCTGTTTTTT. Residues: CASSPNTGTLITGELFF.

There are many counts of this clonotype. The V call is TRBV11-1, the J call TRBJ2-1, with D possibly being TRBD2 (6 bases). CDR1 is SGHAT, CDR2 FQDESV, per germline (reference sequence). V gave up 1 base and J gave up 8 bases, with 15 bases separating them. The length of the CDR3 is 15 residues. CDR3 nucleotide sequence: TGTGCCAGCAGCTTAGGGGGGGTCGGATATCATGAGCAGTTCTTC. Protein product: CASSLGGVGYHEQFF.

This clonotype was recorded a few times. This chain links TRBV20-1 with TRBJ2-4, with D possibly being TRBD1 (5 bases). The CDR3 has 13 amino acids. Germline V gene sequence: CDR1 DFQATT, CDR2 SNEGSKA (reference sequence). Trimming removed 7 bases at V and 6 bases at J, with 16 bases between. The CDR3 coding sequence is TGCAGTGTCCTCAGAGAAAGGGGAAACATTCAGTACTTC. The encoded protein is CSVLRERGNIQYF.

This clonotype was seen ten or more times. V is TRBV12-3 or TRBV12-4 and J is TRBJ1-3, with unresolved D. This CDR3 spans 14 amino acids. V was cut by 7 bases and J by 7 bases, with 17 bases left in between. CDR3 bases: TGTGCCAGCACTCCTGCCCCCTCGGGGAACACCATATATTTT. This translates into CASTPAPSGNTIYF.

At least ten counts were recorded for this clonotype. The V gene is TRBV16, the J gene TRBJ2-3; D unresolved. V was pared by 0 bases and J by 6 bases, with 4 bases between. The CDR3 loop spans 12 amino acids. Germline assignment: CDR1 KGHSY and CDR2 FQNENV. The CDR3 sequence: CASSQSQDTQYF. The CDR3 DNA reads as TGTGCCAGCAGCCAATCACAGGATACGCAGTATTTT.

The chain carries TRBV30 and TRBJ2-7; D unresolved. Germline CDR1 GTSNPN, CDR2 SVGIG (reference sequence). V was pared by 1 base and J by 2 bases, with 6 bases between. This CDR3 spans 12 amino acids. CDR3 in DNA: TGTGCCTGGAGTGACCGACCCTACGAGCAGTACTTC. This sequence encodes CAWSDRPYEQYF. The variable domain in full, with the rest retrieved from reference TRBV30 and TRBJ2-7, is SQTIHQWPATLVQPVGSPLSLECTVEGTSNPNLYWYRQAAGRGLQLLFYSVGIGQISSEVPQNLSASRPQDRQFILSSKKLLLSDSGFYLCAWSDRPYEQYFGPGTRLTVT.

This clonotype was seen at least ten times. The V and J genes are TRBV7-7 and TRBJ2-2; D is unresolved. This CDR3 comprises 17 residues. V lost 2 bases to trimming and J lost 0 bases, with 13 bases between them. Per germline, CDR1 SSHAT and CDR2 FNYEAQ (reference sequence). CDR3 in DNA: TGTGCCAGCAGCTTAAGCACAGATTCCTCGAACACCGGGGAGCTGTTTTTT. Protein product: CASSLSTDSSNTGELFF.

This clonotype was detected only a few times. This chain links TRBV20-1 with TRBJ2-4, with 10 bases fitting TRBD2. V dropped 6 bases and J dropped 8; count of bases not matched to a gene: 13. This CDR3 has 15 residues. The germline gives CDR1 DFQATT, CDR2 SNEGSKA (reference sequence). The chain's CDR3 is CSAPPSGREWDIQYF. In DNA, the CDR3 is TGCAGTGCCCCCCCCAGCGGGAGGGAGTGGGACATTCAGTACTTC.

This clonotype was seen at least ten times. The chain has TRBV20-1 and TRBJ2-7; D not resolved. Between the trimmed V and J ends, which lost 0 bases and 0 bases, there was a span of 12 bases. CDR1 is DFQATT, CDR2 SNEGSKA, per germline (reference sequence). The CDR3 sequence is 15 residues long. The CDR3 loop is CSARDLGPSSYEQYF. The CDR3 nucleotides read TGCAGTGCTAGAGATCTCGGACCCAGCTCCTACGAGCAGTACTTC.

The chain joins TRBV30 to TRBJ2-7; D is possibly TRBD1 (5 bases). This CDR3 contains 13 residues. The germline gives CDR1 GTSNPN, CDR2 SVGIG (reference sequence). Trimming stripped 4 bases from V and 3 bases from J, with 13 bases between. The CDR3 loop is CAWNGWGLYEQYF. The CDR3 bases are TGTGCCTGGAACGGCTGGGGCCTCTACGAGCAGTACTTC.

The CDR3 DNA sequence: TGCAGCGTTAAGACAGGGGCCTCCTACGAGCAGTACTTC. Protein product: CSVKTGASYEQYF. The genes are TRBV29-1 and TRBJ2-7; 8 bases fit TRBD1. Germline V gives CDR1 SQVTM, CDR2 ANQGSEA. The J segment lost 0 bases and the V segment lost 5 bases, leaving 3 bases of the junction unmatched. The CDR3 loop spans 13 amino acids.

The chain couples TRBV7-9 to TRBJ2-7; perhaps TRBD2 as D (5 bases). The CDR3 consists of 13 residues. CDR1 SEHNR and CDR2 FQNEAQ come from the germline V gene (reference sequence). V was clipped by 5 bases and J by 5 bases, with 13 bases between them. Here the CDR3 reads CASSPPTRNEQYF. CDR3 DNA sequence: TGTGCCAGCAGCCCACCCACTAGAAACGAGCAGTACTTC.

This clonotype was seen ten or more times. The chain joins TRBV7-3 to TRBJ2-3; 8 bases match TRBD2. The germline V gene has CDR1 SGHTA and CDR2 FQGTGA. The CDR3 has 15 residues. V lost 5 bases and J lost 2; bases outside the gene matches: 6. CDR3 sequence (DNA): TGTGCCAGCAGCCCCGGGACTAGGGACACAGATACGCAGTATTTT. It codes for CASSPGTRDTDTQYF.

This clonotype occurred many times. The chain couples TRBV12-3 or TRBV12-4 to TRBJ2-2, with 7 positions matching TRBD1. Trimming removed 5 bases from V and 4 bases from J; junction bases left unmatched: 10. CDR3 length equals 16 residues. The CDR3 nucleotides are TGTGCCAGCAGTCCCCAGGGACAGCTTCCCACCGGGGAGCTGTTTTTT. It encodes CASSPQGQLPTGELFF.

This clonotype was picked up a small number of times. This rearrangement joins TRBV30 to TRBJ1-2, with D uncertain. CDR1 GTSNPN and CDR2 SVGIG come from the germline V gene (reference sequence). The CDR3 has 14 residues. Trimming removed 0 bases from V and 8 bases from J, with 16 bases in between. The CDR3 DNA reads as TGTGCCTGGAGTGTACTGAGAGGAATGGGGGGCTACACCTTC. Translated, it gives CAWSVLRGMGGYTF.

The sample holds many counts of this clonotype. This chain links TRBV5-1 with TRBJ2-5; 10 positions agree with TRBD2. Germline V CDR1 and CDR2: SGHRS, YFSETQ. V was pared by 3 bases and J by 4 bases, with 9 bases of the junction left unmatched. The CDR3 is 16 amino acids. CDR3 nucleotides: TGCGCCAGCAGCTCCGCTGGACTAGCGGCAAGAGAGACCCAGTACTTC. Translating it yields CASSSAGLAARETQYF.

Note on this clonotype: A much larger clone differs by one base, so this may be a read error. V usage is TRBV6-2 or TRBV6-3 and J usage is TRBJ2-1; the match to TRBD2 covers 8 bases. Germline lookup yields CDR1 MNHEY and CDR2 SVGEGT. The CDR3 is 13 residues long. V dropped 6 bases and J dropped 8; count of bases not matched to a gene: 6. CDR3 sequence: CASRGTSDDEQFF. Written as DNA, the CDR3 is TGTGCCAGCAGGGGGACTAGTGACGATGAGCAGTTCTTC.

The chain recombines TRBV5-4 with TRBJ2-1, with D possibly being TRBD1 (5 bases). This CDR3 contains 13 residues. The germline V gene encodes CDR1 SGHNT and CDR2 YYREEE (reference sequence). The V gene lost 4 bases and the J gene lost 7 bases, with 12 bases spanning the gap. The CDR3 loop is CASSDSFVNEQFF. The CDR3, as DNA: TGTGCCAGCAGCGACAGTTTCGTTAATGAGCAGTTCTTC. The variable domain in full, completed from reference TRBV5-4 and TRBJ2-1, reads ETGVTQSPTHLIKTRGQQVTLRCSSQSGHNTVSWYQQALGQGPQFIFQYYREEENGRGNFPPRFSGLQFPNYSSELNVNALELDDSALYLCASSDSFVNEQFFGPGTRLTVL.

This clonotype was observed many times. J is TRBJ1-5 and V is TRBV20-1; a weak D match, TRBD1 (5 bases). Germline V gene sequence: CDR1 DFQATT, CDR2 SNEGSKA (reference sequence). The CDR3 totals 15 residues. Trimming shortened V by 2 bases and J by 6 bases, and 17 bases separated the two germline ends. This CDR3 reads CSARRPNRRGQPQHF. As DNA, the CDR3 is TGCAGTGCTAGACGCCCCAACAGGCGCGGTCAGCCCCAGCATTTT.

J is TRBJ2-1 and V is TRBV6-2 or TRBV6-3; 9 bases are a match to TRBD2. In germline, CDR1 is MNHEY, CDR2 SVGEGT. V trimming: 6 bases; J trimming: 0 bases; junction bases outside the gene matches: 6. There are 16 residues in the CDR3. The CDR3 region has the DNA TGTGCCAGCAGGAGTCTAGCGGGATTCTCCTACAATGAGCAGTTCTTC. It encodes CASRSLAGFSYNEQFF.

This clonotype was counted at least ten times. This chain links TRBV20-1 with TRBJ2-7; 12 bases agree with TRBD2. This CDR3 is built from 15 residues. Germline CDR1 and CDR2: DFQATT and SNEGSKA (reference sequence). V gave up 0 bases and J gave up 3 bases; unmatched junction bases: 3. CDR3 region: CSARERTSGVYEQYF. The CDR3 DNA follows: TGCAGTGCTAGAGAACGGACTAGCGGGGTCTACGAGCAGTACTTC.

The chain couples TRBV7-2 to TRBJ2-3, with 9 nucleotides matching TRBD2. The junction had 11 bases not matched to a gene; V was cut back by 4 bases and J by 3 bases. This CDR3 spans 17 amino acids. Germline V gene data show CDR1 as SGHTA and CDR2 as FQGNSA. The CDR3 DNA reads TGTGCCAGCAGCTCCTCTGGATCTCTAGCGGGGACAGATACGCAGTATTTT. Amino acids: CASSSSGSLAGTDTQYF.

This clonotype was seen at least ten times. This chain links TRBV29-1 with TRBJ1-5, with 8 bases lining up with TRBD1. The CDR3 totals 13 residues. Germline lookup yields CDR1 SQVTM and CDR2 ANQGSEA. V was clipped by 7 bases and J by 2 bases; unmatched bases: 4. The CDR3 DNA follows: TGCAGCGGCACGACAGGGGGCAATCAGCCCCAGCATTTT. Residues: CSGTTGGNQPQHF.

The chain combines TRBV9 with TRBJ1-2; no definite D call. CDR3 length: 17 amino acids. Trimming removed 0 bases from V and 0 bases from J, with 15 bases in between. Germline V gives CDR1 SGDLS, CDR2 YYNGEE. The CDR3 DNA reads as TGTGCCAGCAGCGTAGATGGGGTCGTCAGAACTAACTATGGCTACACCTTC. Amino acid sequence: CASSVDGVVRTNYGYTF.

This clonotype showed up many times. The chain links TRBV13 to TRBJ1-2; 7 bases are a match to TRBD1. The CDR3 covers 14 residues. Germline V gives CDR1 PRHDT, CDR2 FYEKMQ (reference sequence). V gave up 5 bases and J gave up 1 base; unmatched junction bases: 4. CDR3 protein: CASSNRDSNYGYTF. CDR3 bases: TGTGCCAGCAGCAACCGGGACAGTAACTATGGCTACACCTTC. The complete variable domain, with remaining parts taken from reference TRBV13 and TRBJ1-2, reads AAGVIQSPRHLIKEKRETATLKCYPIPRHDTVYWYQQGPGQDPQFLISFYEKMQSDKGSIPDRFSAQQFSDYHSELNMSSLELGDSALYFCASSNRDSNYGYTFGSGTRLTVV.

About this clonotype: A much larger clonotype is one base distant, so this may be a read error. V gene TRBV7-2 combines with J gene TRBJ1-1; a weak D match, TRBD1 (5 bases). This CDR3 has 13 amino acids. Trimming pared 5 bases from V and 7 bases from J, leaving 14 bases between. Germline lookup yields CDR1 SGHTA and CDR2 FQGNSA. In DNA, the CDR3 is TGTGCCAGCAGCCCAAGCCGGGGGGGTGAAGCTTTCTTT. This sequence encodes CASSPSRGGEAFF. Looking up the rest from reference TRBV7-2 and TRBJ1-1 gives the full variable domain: GAGVSQSPSNKVTEKGKDVELRCDPISGHTALYWYRQSLGQGLEFLIYFQGNSAPDKSGLPSDRFSAERTGGSVSTLTIQRTQQEDSAVYLCASSPSRGGEAFFGQGTRLTVV.

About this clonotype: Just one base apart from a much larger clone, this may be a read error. The CDR3 DNA follows: TGTGTCAGCAGGCCGAGAGCGGGAGGCTACAATGAGCAGTTCTTC. Translated: CVSRPRAGGYNEQFF. The chain is built from TRBV6-2 or TRBV6-3 and TRBJ2-1, with 9 bases matching TRBD2. The CDR3 spans 15 residues. Germline lookup yields CDR1 MNHEY and CDR2 SVGEGT.

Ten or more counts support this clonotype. CDR3: CSGIGGLRDDGYTF. The CDR3 coding sequence is TGCAGCGGGATAGGTGGACTTCGAGATGATGGCTACACCTTC. This chain connects TRBV29-1 to TRBJ1-2; D not resolved. Germline V lookup: CDR1 SQVTM, CDR2 ANQGSEA. V was trimmed by 7 bases and J by 6 bases, leaving 21 bases between them. The CDR3 runs 14 residues.

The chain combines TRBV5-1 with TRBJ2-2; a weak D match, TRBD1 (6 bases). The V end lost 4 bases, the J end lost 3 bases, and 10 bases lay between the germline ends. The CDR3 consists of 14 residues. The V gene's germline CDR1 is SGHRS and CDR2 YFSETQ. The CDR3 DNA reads TGCGCCAGCAGCAGGGGACACGACACCGGGGAGCTGTTTTTT. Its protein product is CASSRGHDTGELFF.

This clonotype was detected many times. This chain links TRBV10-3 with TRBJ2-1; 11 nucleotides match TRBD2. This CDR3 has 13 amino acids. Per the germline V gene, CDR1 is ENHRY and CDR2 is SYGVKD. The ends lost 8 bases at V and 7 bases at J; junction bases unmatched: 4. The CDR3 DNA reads TGTGCCATCGGGCTAGCGGGGGGAAATGAGCAGTTCTTC. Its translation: CAIGLAGGNEQFF.

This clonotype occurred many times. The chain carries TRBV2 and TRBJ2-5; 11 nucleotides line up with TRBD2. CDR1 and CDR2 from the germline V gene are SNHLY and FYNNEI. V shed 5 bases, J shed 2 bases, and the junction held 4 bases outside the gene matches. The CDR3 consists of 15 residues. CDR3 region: CASSKGLAAQETQYF. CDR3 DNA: TGTGCCAGCAGTAAGGGACTAGCGGCACAAGAGACCCAGTACTTC.